This TCR beta chain was profiled in a study of OX40 agonist ivuxolimab in advanced cancers. Study-level background: The study treated patients with ivuxolimab, an agonistic anti-OX40 (CD134) antibody. The patients received ivuxolimab by intravenous route every 2 weeks at 0.01 to 10 mg/kg. Study-level results: Mean expanded clone counts were higher in CD8+ than CD4+ T cells.

This clone was observed a handful of times. Its antigen is as yet unknown. One end of the junction varies from germline; a read error may be responsible. The repertoire was sequenced with immunoSEQ multiplex PCR; TCRdb's copy has only in-frame clones and lacks some. The sample has 62,000 or so clones; roughly 80% are singletons. The input for sequencing was CD4+ or CD8+ T cells sorted from blood, taken in a trial of the OX40 agonist ivuxolimab. This sequence originates from an adult with an advanced solid tumor such as melanoma, head and neck, liver or kidney cancer.

The CDR3 protein is CAWSVPGGLGRLF. The CDR3, as DNA: TGTGCCTGGAGTGTACCTGGGGGACTAGGCCGTCTCTTC. The rearrangement links TRBV30 to TRBJ2-7; 8 bases line up with TRBD2. This CDR3 region has 13 residues. In germline, CDR1 is GTSNPN, CDR2 SVGIG (reference sequence).